This TCR beta chain was identified in a study of tumor-infiltrating lymphocytes in oesophageal squamous cell carcinoma. The germline V gene has CDR1 KGHDR and CDR2 SFDVKD. This CDR3 has 17 residues. As concerns this clonotype: Germline is not matched at one junction end, which may reflect a read error.

TCRdb used MiXCR to reprocess the PCR reads, holding one entry per CDR3 protein. The table records around 15,000 distinct CDR3 sequences, roughly 54% of them present only once. The sequenced sample was esophageal tumor tissue. This chain links TRBV24-1 with TRBJ2-6; 7 bases are shared with TRBD1. The TCR originated in a female donor with esophageal squamous cell carcinoma. Here the CDR3 reads CATNRPAGGSGANILTF. The DNA of the CDR3 is TGTGCCACCAACAGGCCGGCAGGGGGATCTGGGGCCAACATCCTGACTTTC.